This entry lists 26 T cell receptor beta chains sequenced from one sample in a study of vaccination and CD4 T cells after COVID-19. Cultured CD4+ T-cell DNA underwent Oncomine TCR Beta short-read sequencing. A single record per CDR3 protein comes from TCRdb applying MiXCR to the PCR reads. The sample consists of around 17,000 distinct CDR3 sequences, 60% to 65% of them appearing once. The treatment was: approximately nine-day PBMC culture with coronavirus spike peptide pools or control peptides (ViraFEST assay). Their antigens are not known. Sequencing was performed on CD4+ T cells from blood, cultured in vitro. These TCRs come from a human donor who had recovered from COVID-19.

The rearrangement joins TRBV20-1 to TRBJ2-1; 8 nucleotides line up with TRBD1. The CDR3 length is 16 residues. The germline CDR1 and CDR2 sequences are DFQATT and SNEGSKA (reference sequence). Germline trimming cut 6 bases from V and 0 bases from J; bases unmatched to any gene: 10. CDR3 amino acids: CSAPKQGGSSYNEQFF. The DNA of the CDR3 is TGCAGTGCGCCCAAACAGGGGGGAAGCTCCTACAATGAGCAGTTCTTC.

The V call is TRBV7-2, the J call TRBJ2-7; D perhaps matches TRBD1 (5 bases). Trimming stripped 4 bases from V and 2 bases from J, with 12 bases between. This CDR3 has 14 residues. Germline V gene data show CDR1 as SGHTA and CDR2 as FQGNSA. The CDR3 loop reads CASSYDSGPYEQYF. The CDR3 DNA follows: TGTGCCAGCAGCTACGACAGTGGACCCTACGAGCAGTACTTC.

The chain couples TRBV19 to TRBJ2-7, with D maybe TRBD2 (6 bases). The CDR3 consists of 16 residues. Germline V CDR1 and CDR2: LNHDA, SQIVND (reference sequence). Deletions cut 5 bases from V and 0 bases from J, with 17 bases between. The CDR3 bases are TGTGCCAGTAGTGGGGGTGGGGAGGTAGGCTCCTACGAGCAGTACTTC. Protein product: CASSGGGEVGSYEQYF.

Here the CDR3 DNA reads TGTGCCAGCAGTTCGTCTCCGGGACTTTTTTCGTATGGCTACACCTTC. This codes for CASSSSPGLFSYGYTF. The chain recombines TRBV12-3 or TRBV12-4 with TRBJ1-2; perhaps TRBD1 as D (5 bases). The CDR3 loop spans 16 amino acids. The V gene lost 4 bases and the J gene lost 5 bases, with 20 bases spanning the gap.

The rearrangement uses TRBV30 and TRBJ2-3; TRBD2 matches 9 bases. The germline gives CDR1 GTSNPN, CDR2 SVGIG (reference sequence). The V gene end was trimmed by 1 base and the J gene end by 1 base; junction bases not matched to a gene: 24. The CDR3 is 22 residues long. CDR3 nucleotide sequence: TGTGCCTGGAGTGCTAGTCCGGTCCTGGGTAGCGGGAGCCTTCGGGGCACAGATACGCAGTATTTT. It codes for CAWSASPVLGSGSLRGTDTQYF.

This clonotype was observed a few times. V gene TRBV6-1 combines with J gene TRBJ2-5; 7 bases align to TRBD2. The J segment lost 5 bases and the V segment lost 6 bases, leaving 12 bases of the junction unmatched. The CDR3 sequence is 15 residues long. Germline assignment: CDR1 MNHNS and CDR2 SASEGT. As DNA, the CDR3 is TGTGCCAGCAGACCAAGCGGGATGGGACGGGAGACCCAGTACTTC. This translates into CASRPSGMGRETQYF.

In its sample, this clonotype was seen a few times. Here the CDR3 reads CASTWDGHSGANVLTF. The CDR3, as DNA: TGTGCCAGCACCTGGGACGGCCACTCTGGGGCCAACGTCCTGACTTTC. V gene TRBV2 combines with J gene TRBJ2-6, with D perhaps matching TRBD1 or TRBD2 (5 bases each). The CDR3 is 16 amino acids. The ends were cut back, 7 bases at V and 0 bases at J, with 13 bases in the middle. Per germline, CDR1 SNHLY and CDR2 FYNNEI.

The V and J genes are TRBV29-1 and TRBJ2-1; 7 bases line up with TRBD1. After removal of 4 bases from V and 6 bases from J, the junction contained 9 bases not matched to a gene. The CDR3 is made up of 14 amino acids. In germline, CDR1 is SQVTM, CDR2 ANQGSEA. DNA of the CDR3: TGCAGCGTTGTAGGGGGCGAGTCCGGCAATGAGCAGTTCTTC. Its translation: CSVVGGESGNEQFF.

Notes on this clonotype: Compared with germline, one end of the junction differs, possibly owing to a read error. V usage is TRBV7-2 and J usage is TRBJ2-7; D ambiguous. CDR3 length: 14 amino acids. CDR1 is SGHTA, CDR2 FQGNSA, per germline. The CDR3 DNA follows: TGTGCCGGCAGCTCCCGCGTCAGCAGCTACGAGCAGTACTTC. It specifies CAGSSRVSSYEQYF.

This clonotype was detected only once. This chain connects TRBV2 to TRBJ2-5; 7 bases are shared with TRBD2. Germline CDR1 is SNHLY and CDR2 is FYNNEI. Trimming removed 6 bases from V and 2 bases from J; junction bases left unmatched: 9. This CDR3 is built from 15 residues. This chain's CDR3 is CASRKSASGQETQYF. In DNA, the CDR3 is TGTGCCAGCAGGAAGTCGGCTAGCGGACAAGAGACCCAGTACTTC.

The chain uses TRBV19 and TRBJ1-2; D may be TRBD1 (6 bases). The CDR3 totals 15 residues. Per the germline V gene, CDR1 is LNHDA and CDR2 is SQIVND (reference sequence). The CDR3 DNA follows: TGTGCTAGCCGTGGGGGAGGGAACAGGGTCGATGGCTACACCTTC. The encoded protein is CASRGGGNRVDGYTF.

The chain uses TRBV10-3 and TRBJ1-1, with D unclear. Trimming stripped 9 bases from V and 1 base from J, with 12 bases between. This CDR3 is 13 amino acids long. From germline, CDR1 is ENHRY and CDR2 SYGVKD. The CDR3 nucleotides read TGTGCCATTACTATCCAGAAGAACACTGAAGCTTTCTTT. It translates to CAITIQKNTEAFF.

J is TRBJ2-3 and V is TRBV20-1; D is possibly TRBD2 (7 bases). This CDR3 is 18 amino acids long. Trimming pared 1 base from V and 3 bases from J, leaving 23 bases between. Looked up from germline, CDR1 is DFQATT and CDR2 is SNEGSKA (reference sequence). The CDR3 coding sequence is TGCAGTGCTAGAGTCCAGACTAGGGGGAGGGGTGGGACAGATACGCAGTATTTT. It codes for CSARVQTRGRGGTDTQYF.

The chain joins TRBV27 to TRBJ2-4; D is tentatively TRBD1 or TRBD2 (6 bases each). Germline V gives CDR1 MNHEY, CDR2 SMNVEV (reference sequence). The CDR3 is made up of 14 amino acids. V lost 2 bases, J lost 6 bases, and 11 bases lay in between. CDR3 bases: TGTGCCAGCAGTTTAGGGGGGCGGGGAAACATTCAGTACTTC. Translated, it gives CASSLGGRGNIQYF.

The rearrangement joins TRBV30 to TRBJ2-1, with 9 nucleotides matching TRBD2. The CDR3 has 11 residues. The V segment lost 0 bases and the J segment 16 bases; nucleotides outside the gene matches: 4. CDR1 and CDR2 (germline): GTSNPN, SVGIG (reference sequence). CDR3 protein: CAWSVGLAPFF. CDR3 bases: TGTGCCTGGAGTGTAGGACTAGCGCCATTCTTC.

V and J are TRBV15 and TRBJ1-5; the D gene is possibly TRBD1 (5 bases). The germline V gene encodes CDR1 LNHNV and CDR2 YYDKDF (reference sequence). The CDR3 totals 14 residues. V lost 5 bases to trimming and J lost 7 bases, with 15 bases between them. CDR3 protein: CATSPRGAGQPQHF. CDR3 DNA sequence: TGTGCCACCAGCCCGAGGGGCGCAGGGCAGCCCCAGCATTTT.

This clonotype was counted only a few times. V is TRBV10-1 and J is TRBJ2-5; D perhaps matches TRBD2 (7 bases). Germline CDR1 WNHNN, CDR2 SYGVQD (reference sequence). V shed 5 bases and J shed 7 bases, with 14 bases lying between them. The CDR3 spans 13 residues. CDR3 in amino acids: CASSSSGEGTQYF. The DNA of the CDR3 is TGCGCCAGCAGTTCCTCAGGGGAGGGGACCCAGTACTTC.

This clonotype came up a few times. The CDR3 is CASSKQGYEQYF. CDR3 bases: TGTGCCAGCAGCAAACAGGGCTACGAGCAGTACTTC. The chain links TRBV7-9 to TRBJ2-7; the D gene is possibly TRBD1 (6 bases). The V gene lost 5 bases and the J gene lost 3 bases, with 8 bases spanning the gap. The CDR3 spans 12 residues. Germline V CDR1 and CDR2: SEHNR, FQNEAQ (reference sequence). Filled out from reference TRBV7-9 and TRBJ2-7, the complete variable domain reads DTGVSQNPRHKITKRGQNVTFRCDPISEHNRLYWYRQTLGQGPEFLTYFQNEAQLEKSRLLSDRFSAERPKGSFSTLEIQRTEQGDSAMYLCASSKQGYEQYFGPGTRLTVT.

The chain has TRBV19 and TRBJ2-2; the D gene is possibly TRBD2 (6 bases). The CDR3 runs 15 residues. V dropped 11 bases and J dropped 3 bases, with 19 bases sitting between them. Germline-derived CDR1 and CDR2 are LNHDA and SQIVND (reference sequence). This chain's CDR3 is CASFRGGQYTGELFF. CDR3 sequence (DNA): TGTGCCTCCTTTAGAGGAGGGCAGTACACCGGGGAGCTGTTTTTT.

This chain uses TRBV5-1 with TRBJ1-6, with D possibly matching TRBD1 (6 bases). Germline-derived CDR1 and CDR2 are SGHRS and YFSETQ. The CDR3 contains 14 residues. V dropped 3 bases and J dropped 7 bases, with 11 bases sitting between them. This chain's CDR3 is CASSSGQSNSPLHF. In DNA form, the CDR3 reads TGCGCCAGCAGCTCTGGACAGAGCAATTCACCCCTCCACTTT.

The J gene is TRBJ1-6, the V gene TRBV27; no reliable D call. The ends were cut back, 5 bases at V and 0 bases at J, with 5 bases in the middle. The CDR3 length is 14 residues. CDR1 is MNHEY, CDR2 SMNVEV, per germline (reference sequence). CDR3 in DNA: TGTGCCAGCAGTCCGAGCTCCTATAATTCACCCCTCCACTTT. Protein sequence: CASSPSSYNSPLHF.

The J gene is TRBJ1-3, the V gene TRBV9; D is perhaps TRBD1 (5 bases). The CDR3 has 12 amino acids. Germline V gene lookup returns CDR1 SGDLS and CDR2 YYNGEE. The germline V and J ends were trimmed by 5 bases and 9 bases, with 12 bases remaining between them. This chain's CDR3 is CASSGDSGTIYF. The CDR3 DNA follows: TGTGCCAGCAGTGGAGACAGTGGCACCATATATTTT.

This clonotype was picked up a small number of times. This sequence joins TRBV6-1 and TRBJ1-1; 7 nucleotides match TRBD1. The CDR3 contains 16 residues. J gave up 4 bases and V 0 bases, and 8 bases lay outside the gene matches. Germline CDR1 reads MNHNS; CDR2 reads SASEGT. CDR3 DNA sequence: TGTGCCAGCAGTGAAGCGCTGAGGGGGCAGCGCACTGAAGCTTTCTTT. Translated, it gives CASSEALRGQRTEAFF.

As concerns this clonotype: One end of the junction does not line up with germline, which may come from a read error. The V and J genes are TRBV7-2 and TRBJ2-1; 9 positions agree with TRBD2. Germline V gene data show CDR1 as SGHTA and CDR2 as FQGNSA. This CDR3 contains 13 residues. The DNA for the CDR3 is TGTGCCAGCAGCCTAGCGGGAAACAATGAGCAGTTCTTC. Encoded protein: CASSLAGNNEQFF.

This clonotype has a handful of counts. The rearrangement uses TRBV10-3 and TRBJ2-1; 8 positions agree with TRBD1. Germline assignment: CDR1 ENHRY and CDR2 SYGVKD. With V trimmed by 0 bases and J by 0 bases, 10 bases remained unmatched. The length of the CDR3 is 19 residues. The CDR3, as DNA: TGTGCCATCAGTGAGTCGAGCAGGGGGCGCCGCTACTCCTACAATGAGCAGTTCTTC. It codes for CAISESSRGRRYSYNEQFF.

The chain has TRBV12-3 or TRBV12-4 and TRBJ1-5; D may be TRBD1 (6 bases). Trimming pared 6 bases from V and 1 base from J, leaving 19 bases between. The CDR3 consists of 17 residues. CDR3 sequence: CASSPLGGLISNQPQHF. The CDR3 coding sequence is TGTGCCAGCAGCCCCCTGGGGGGCCTGATAAGCAATCAGCCCCAGCATTTT.